This passage covers 31 T cell receptor beta chains from one sample sequenced in a study of blood T cell repertoires in COVID-19. Libraries were prepared by immunoSEQ multiplex PCR; TCRdb keeps only in-frame clonotypes and omits some of them. The sample has around 190,000 clones, roughly 90% seen once. Sequencing input: peripheral blood. The origin of the receptors is a man aged 45-65 years with COVID-19, enrolled during active disease.

The chain couples TRBV5-1 to TRBJ1-4; possibly TRBD1 for D (5 bases). CDR1 is SGHRS and CDR2 is YFSETQ in the germline V gene. Between the trimmed V and J ends, which lost 0 bases and 5 bases, there was a span of 8 bases. This CDR3 region has 14 residues. In DNA, the CDR3 is TGCGCCAGCAGCTTGGGGCAGGGAAATGAAAAACTGTTTTTT. This codes for CASSLGQGNEKLFF. The variable domain in full, with the rest retrieved from reference TRBV5-1 and TRBJ1-4, is KAGVTQTPRYLIKTRGQQVTLSCSPISGHRSVSWYQQTPGQGLQFLFEYFSETQRNKGNFPGRFSGRQFSNSRSEMNVSTLELGDSALYLCASSLGQGNEKLFFGSGTQLSVL.

The J gene is TRBJ2-1, the V gene TRBV30; 10 bases match TRBD2. Germline V CDR1 and CDR2: GTSNPN, SVGIG (reference sequence). The CDR3 contains 13 residues. The J segment lost 10 bases and the V segment lost 2 bases, leaving 5 bases of the junction unmatched. The CDR3, as DNA: TGTGCCTGGAGTCCGACACTAGCGGGAGAGCAGTTCTTC. Its protein product is CAWSPTLAGEQFF.

J is TRBJ2-1 and V is TRBV6-5, with TRBD2 identical over 7 bases. Germline-derived CDR1 and CDR2 are MNHEY and SVGAGI. Losses at the gene ends were 4 bases for V and 5 bases for J; bases not matched to a gene: 11. CDR3 length equals 16 residues. CDR3 residues: CASSSGKRGINNEQFF. CDR3 DNA: TGTGCCAGCAGTTCCGGTAAGCGGGGAATAAACAATGAGCAGTTCTTC.

This clone came up once. The CDR3 loop is CASSIQGFRAYNEQFF. The CDR3 DNA sequence: TGTGCCAGTAGTATACAGGGTTTTCGAGCCTACAATGAGCAGTTCTTC. The chain is built from TRBV19 and TRBJ2-1, with a tentative D call TRBD1 (5 bases). The CDR3 is made up of 16 amino acids. V was clipped by 2 bases and J by 2 bases, with 13 bases between them. Germline CDR1 reads LNHDA; CDR2 reads SQIVND (reference sequence).

The chain uses TRBV5-6 and TRBJ2-5; TRBD1 might be the D (6 bases). V was cut by 0 bases and J by 6 bases, with 12 bases left in between. This CDR3 comprises 14 residues. The germline V gene encodes CDR1 SGHDT and CDR2 YYEEEE. The CDR3 DNA is TGTGCCAGCAGCTTGGTGGACAGCTTTCAGACCCAGTACTTC. This codes for CASSLVDSFQTQYF.

The rearrangement links TRBV6-2 or TRBV6-3 to TRBJ2-7; 7 bases agree with TRBD1. The CDR3 runs 16 residues. The junction had 12 bases not matched to a gene; V was cut back by 2 bases and J by 5 bases. Germline loops: CDR1 MNHEY, CDR2 SVGEGT. CDR3 coding DNA: TGTGCCAGCAGTTACGTACCCGGACAGGAAGTCAACGAGCAGTACTTC. Protein sequence: CASSYVPGQEVNEQYF.

The chain uses TRBV4-2 and TRBJ1-1, with 7 bases aligning to TRBD1. The CDR3 sequence is 13 residues long. Trimming cost V 2 bases and J 5 bases; bases outside gene matches: 2. Germline CDR1 reads LGHNA; CDR2 reads YNFKEQ. The CDR3 DNA reads as TGTGCCAGCAGCCAAACAGGGGTGACTGAAGCTTTCTTT. Encoded protein: CASSQTGVTEAFF.

The chain carries TRBV7-2 and TRBJ1-1; 7 nucleotides line up with TRBD1. The CDR3 is 14 amino acids. The ends lost 5 bases at V and 5 bases at J; junction bases unmatched: 8. Germline V lookup: CDR1 SGHTA, CDR2 FQGNSA. DNA of the CDR3: TGTGCCAGCAGCCCCCAGACAGGGACGACTGAAGCTTTCTTT. Protein sequence: CASSPQTGTTEAFF.

V and J are TRBV7-2 and TRBJ1-6; the D is unclear. The CDR3 is made up of 12 amino acids. Trimming took 9 bases from V and 3 from J, leaving 6 bases between them. CDR1 is SGHTA, CDR2 FQGNSA, per germline. CDR3 amino acids: CASASYNSPLHF. CDR3 sequence (DNA): TGTGCCAGTGCCAGCTATAATTCACCCCTCCACTTT.

The V call is TRBV3-1 (or the pseudogene TRBV3-2), the J call TRBJ1-2; 10 bases match TRBD1. The germline gives CDR1 LGHDT, CDR2 YNNKEL (reference sequence). The CDR3 covers 14 residues. J lost 5 bases, V lost 1 base, and 1 base had no gene match. The CDR3 here is CASSQGTGGYGYTF. The DNA for the CDR3 is TGTGCCAGCAGCCAAGGGACAGGGGGGTATGGCTACACCTTC.

This rearrangement joins TRBV7-2 to TRBJ1-1, with TRBD1 as a possible D gene (6 bases). V was trimmed by 6 bases and J by 3 bases, leaving 14 bases between them. This CDR3 is 14 amino acids long. Germline CDR1 SGHTA, CDR2 FQGNSA. The CDR3 loop reads CASSNKGGYTEAFF. CDR3 sequence (DNA): TGTGCCAGCAGTAATAAAGGGGGATACACTGAAGCTTTCTTT.

This chain uses TRBV19 with TRBJ2-5; 9 bases match TRBD2. The CDR3 spans 16 residues. Germline V gene sequence: CDR1 LNHDA, CDR2 SQIVND (reference sequence). The V and J ends lost 3 bases and 1 base, in that order; junction bases with no gene match: 6. The CDR3 bases are TGTGCCAGTAGTATTTCGAGCGGGAGGTTCCAAGAGACCCAGTACTTC. Residues: CASSISSGRFQETQYF.

The rearrangement joins TRBV2 to TRBJ2-5; unclear D gene. Per germline, CDR1 SNHLY and CDR2 FYNNEI. With 6 bases removed from V and 1 base from J, the gap between germline ends came to 3 bases. This CDR3 region has 11 residues. The CDR3 bases are TGTGCCAGCAGCCTCCAAGAGACCCAGTACTTC. Its protein product is CASSLQETQYF.

The V and J genes are TRBV30 and TRBJ1-5; no definite D call. Germline V gene data show CDR1 as GTSNPN and CDR2 as SVGIG (reference sequence). V was shortened by 2 bases and J by 4 bases, with 12 bases between the two germline ends. The CDR3 runs to 14 residues. CDR3 residues: CAWSPGGENQPQHF. The CDR3 coding sequence is TGTGCCTGGAGTCCCGGCGGGGAGAATCAGCCCCAGCATTTT.

The J gene is TRBJ2-7, the V gene TRBV6-5, with 9 bases that match TRBD2. J lost 4 bases, V lost 5 bases, and 6 bases had no gene match. CDR1 and CDR2 from the germline V gene are MNHEY and SVGAGI. The CDR3 is 14 amino acids. The CDR3 sequence is CASSQLAGTYEQYF. CDR3 bases: TGTGCCAGCAGTCAGCTAGCGGGAACGTACGAGCAGTACTTC.

The chain joins TRBV5-5 to TRBJ1-6; a weak D match, TRBD1 (5 bases). Germline lookup yields CDR1 SGHKS and CDR2 YYEKEE (reference sequence). Trimming cost V 0 bases and J 0 bases, with 10 bases left between them. CDR3 size: 17 residues. Here the CDR3 reads CASSLGQLFSYNSPLHF. The CDR3 DNA is TGTGCCAGCAGCTTGGGACAGTTATTCTCCTATAATTCACCCCTCCACTTT.

The chain combines TRBV11-2 with TRBJ1-3; tentative D call: TRBD1 (5 bases). This CDR3 comprises 14 residues. Germline V lookup: CDR1 SGHAT, CDR2 FQNNGV. V was clipped by 3 bases and J by 4 bases, with 10 bases between them. The CDR3 sequence: CASSFPGLGNTIYF. Written as DNA, the CDR3 is TGTGCCAGCAGCTTCCCGGGACTAGGAAACACCATATATTTT.

This clone was found a few times. The chain joins TRBV4-2 to TRBJ2-7; 8 positions match TRBD1. CDR1 and CDR2 (germline): LGHNA, YNFKEQ. The trim removed 2 bases at V and 6 bases at J, leaving 12 bases unmatched. The CDR3 consists of 16 residues. The CDR3 protein is CASSQTPGQESSEQYF. In DNA, the CDR3 is TGTGCCAGCAGCCAAACACCGGGACAGGAGTCTAGCGAGCAGTACTTC.

This clone has just one count. The chain is built from TRBV5-5 and TRBJ2-7, with TRBD1 matching over 9 bases. V lost 4 bases, J lost 5 bases, and 10 bases stayed unmatched. CDR1 is SGHKS and CDR2 is YYEKEE in the germline V gene (reference sequence). The CDR3 is made up of 15 amino acids. The CDR3 DNA reads as TGTGCCAGCAGCACCTTACCTCGGACAGGGGACGAGCAGTACTTC. Residues: CASSTLPRTGDEQYF.

The chain recombines TRBV19 with TRBJ1-2; D might be TRBD1 (6 bases). The CDR3 is made up of 14 amino acids. Germline V gives CDR1 LNHDA, CDR2 SQIVND (reference sequence). V lost 5 bases and J lost 2, with 12 bases in between. The DNA for the CDR3 is TGTGCCAGTAGTGTCCGACAGGTAAACTATGGCTACACCTTC. Its translation is CASSVRQVNYGYTF.

This clone came up once. The V gene is TRBV19, the J gene TRBJ1-1, with D perhaps matching TRBD1 (5 bases). The germline V gene encodes CDR1 LNHDA and CDR2 SQIVND (reference sequence). V gave up 6 bases and J gave up 4 bases, with 21 bases separating them. The CDR3 loop spans 16 amino acids. For the CDR3, the DNA is TGTGCCAGTAGCAGACTATTGGGACTAATGGCCACTGAAGCTTTCTTT. Its translation: CASSRLLGLMATEAFF.

Worth noting for this clone: Other DNA sequences from this sample encode an identical CDR3 as well. This chain connects TRBV5-1 to TRBJ2-7; 8 bases map to TRBD2. The CDR3 is 15 residues long. Germline V lookup: CDR1 SGHRS, CDR2 YFSETQ. V shed 0 bases and J 0 bases; nucleotides not matched to a gene: 2. CDR3 protein: CASSLEAGGSYEQYF. CDR3 coding DNA: TGCGCCAGCAGCTTGGAGGCGGGGGGCTCCTACGAGCAGTACTTC. Variable domain in full (rest from reference TRBV5-1 and TRBJ2-7): KAGVTQTPRYLIKTRGQQVTLSCSPISGHRSVSWYQQTPGQGLQFLFEYFSETQRNKGNFPGRFSGRQFSNSRSEMNVSTLELGDSALYLCASSLEAGGSYEQYFGPGTRLTVT.

About this clone itself: An end of the junction differs from the germline gene, which may be a read error. The rearrangement uses TRBV5-1 and TRBJ2-5; 8 positions match TRBD1. CDR1 and CDR2 from the germline V gene are SGHRS and YFSETQ. CDR3 length: 14 residues. CDR3 sequence (DNA): TGCGCCAGCAGCCCCGGGACAGGACAAGGGACCCAGTACTTC. It specifies CASSPGTGQGTQYF.

CDR3 in amino acids: CASSLGGGAGNQPQHF. The CDR3 DNA reads TGTGCCAGCAGCTTAGGCGGAGGGGCGGGCAATCAGCCCCAGCATTTT. The V and J genes are TRBV7-2 and TRBJ1-5; the D gene is possibly TRBD1 (5 bases). The CDR3 is made up of 16 amino acids. V dropped 1 base and J dropped 2 bases, with 12 bases sitting between them. Germline loops: CDR1 SGHTA, CDR2 FQGNSA.

This clone was recorded at least ten times. V and J are TRBV5-1 and TRBJ1-4; D is uncertain. The germline V and J ends were trimmed by 3 bases and 0 bases, with 9 bases remaining between them. The CDR3 totals 15 residues. Germline lookup yields CDR1 SGHRS and CDR2 YFSETQ. CDR3: CASSWAGTTNEKLFF. CDR3 nucleotides: TGCGCCAGCAGCTGGGCCGGGACAACTAATGAAAAACTGTTTTTT.

In this sample, this clone turned up a few times. The rearrangement joins TRBV2 to TRBJ1-6; D perhaps matches TRBD1 (6 bases). Germline V gives CDR1 SNHLY, CDR2 FYNNEI. CDR3 length: 16 amino acids. The V and J ends lost 6 bases and 9 bases respectively, with 21 bases between them. DNA of the CDR3: TGTGCCAGCAGGAGGGGGACGTCCGGAGGTAGTTCACCCCTCCACTTT. Protein product: CASRRGTSGGSSPLHF.

The sample holds one count of this clone. The chain recombines TRBV27 with TRBJ2-7, with 10 bases fitting TRBD2. Germline values: CDR1 MNHEY, CDR2 SMNVEV (reference sequence). The CDR3 is 15 residues long. J was trimmed by 3 bases and V by 5 bases; bases with no gene match: 7. The CDR3 DNA sequence: TGTGCCAGCAGTCCCGGACTAGCGGAAAACTACGAGCAGTACTTC. It yields the protein CASSPGLAENYEQYF.

The V call is TRBV11-3, the J call TRBJ2-3, with D uncertain. The CDR3 loop spans 13 amino acids. In germline, CDR1 is SGHNT, CDR2 YENEEA. V was clipped by 0 bases and J by 5 bases, with 6 bases between them. The CDR3 region has the DNA TGTGCCAGCAGCTTAGATTTTCGAGATACGCAGTATTTT. Protein product: CASSLDFRDTQYF. Using reference TRBV11-3 and TRBJ2-3 for the parts outside the CDR3, the full variable domain is EAGVVQSPRYKIIEKKQPVAFWCNPISGHNTLYWYLQNLGQGPELLIRYENEEAVDDSQLPKDRFSAERLKGVDSTLKIQPAELGDSAVYLCASSLDFRDTQYFGPGTRLTVL.

V and J are TRBV11-2 and TRBJ2-3; weak D call: TRBD1 (6 bases). Trimming pared 4 bases from V and 2 bases from J, leaving 16 bases between. CDR1 is SGHAT and CDR2 is FQNNGV in the germline V gene. The CDR3 consists of 16 residues. CDR3 coding DNA: TGTGCCAGCAGCTCGAATACCGGGACATCCACAGATACGCAGTATTTT. Encoded protein: CASSSNTGTSTDTQYF.

The chain carries TRBV7-2 and TRBJ2-2, with a weak D call TRBD1 (5 bases). Germline values: CDR1 SGHTA, CDR2 FQGNSA. The CDR3 is made up of 16 amino acids. V was clipped by 6 bases and J by 5 bases, with 19 bases between them. The CDR3 spells CASRMRPGFETGELFF. CDR3 DNA sequence: TGTGCCAGCAGAATGAGACCAGGGTTTGAGACCGGGGAGCTGTTTTTT.

V usage is TRBV5-4 and J usage is TRBJ2-5; D possibly corresponds to TRBD1 (6 bases). Germline V lookup: CDR1 SGHNT, CDR2 YYREEE (reference sequence). V shed 4 bases and J shed 5 bases, with 21 bases lying between them. The CDR3 is made up of 16 amino acids. CDR3 sequence: CASSLARGIRKETQYF. The CDR3 DNA is TGTGCCAGCAGCCTTGCGAGGGGGATCCGGAAGGAGACCCAGTACTTC.